The next 2 T cell receptor beta chains were all read from a single sample in a study of cytomegalovirus exposure and HLA in healthy donors. The study ran its PCR with 60 Vbeta and 13 Jbeta primers. Assay used: immunoSEQ multiplex PCR; TCRdb lists only in-frame clones, some missing. The repertoire holds approximately 120,000 clones, with approximately 80% as singletons. Sequenced input: PBMCs. The receptors shown here come from a middle-aged man in good health and CMV-seropositive.

The J gene is TRBJ1-5, the V gene TRBV4-3; D may be TRBD1 (5 bases). The CDR3 length is 17 residues. CDR1 is LGHNA and CDR2 is YSLEER in the germline V gene. V was cut by 0 bases and J by 2 bases, with 14 bases left in between. CDR3 region: CASSQDPQGGGNQPQHF. The CDR3 DNA follows: TGCGCCAGCAGCCAAGATCCCCAGGGTGGTGGCAATCAGCCCCAGCATTTT.

This chain uses TRBV28 with TRBJ1-2; 8 bases align to TRBD1. Germline lookup yields CDR1 MDHEN and CDR2 SYDVKM. Losses at the gene ends were 2 bases for V and 4 bases for J; bases not matched to a gene: 3. The CDR3 is made up of 14 amino acids. CDR3 DNA: TGTGCCAGCAGTTTAAGCACAGGGGGCTATGGCTACACCTTC. This gives the protein CASSLSTGGYGYTF.